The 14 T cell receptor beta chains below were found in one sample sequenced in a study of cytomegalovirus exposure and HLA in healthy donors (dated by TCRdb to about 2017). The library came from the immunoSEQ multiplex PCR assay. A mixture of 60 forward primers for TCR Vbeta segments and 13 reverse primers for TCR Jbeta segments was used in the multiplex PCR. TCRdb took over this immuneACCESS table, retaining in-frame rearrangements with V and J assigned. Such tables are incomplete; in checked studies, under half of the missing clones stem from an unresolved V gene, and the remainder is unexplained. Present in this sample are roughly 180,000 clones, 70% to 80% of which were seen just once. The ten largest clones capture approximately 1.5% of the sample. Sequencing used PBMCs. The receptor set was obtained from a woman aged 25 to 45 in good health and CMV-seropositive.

CDR3 nucleotides: TGTGCCAGCTCCCAGGGGCTAGCGGGAGGTTCCGATACGCAGTATTTT. Protein product: CASSQGLAGGSDTQYF. The rearrangement links TRBV7-2 to TRBJ2-3, with 11 positions matching TRBD2. The CDR3 sequence is 16 residues long. Germline CDR1 SGHTA, CDR2 FQGNSA. The trim removed 8 bases at V and 6 bases at J, leaving 13 bases unmatched.

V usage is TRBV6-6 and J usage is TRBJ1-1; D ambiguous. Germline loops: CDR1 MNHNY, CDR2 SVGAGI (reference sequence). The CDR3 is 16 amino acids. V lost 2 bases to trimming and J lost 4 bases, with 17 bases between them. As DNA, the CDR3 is TGTGCCAGCAGTTACCGCATTCGACCTGAGGGCACTGAAGCTTTCTTT. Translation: CASSYRIRPEGTEAFF.

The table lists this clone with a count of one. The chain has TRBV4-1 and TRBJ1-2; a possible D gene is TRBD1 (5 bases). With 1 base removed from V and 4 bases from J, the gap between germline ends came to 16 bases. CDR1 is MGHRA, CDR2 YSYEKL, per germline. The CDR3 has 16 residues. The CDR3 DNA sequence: TGCGCCAGCAGCCAAGTAGGGGAAACAGGCCCCTATGGCTACACCTTC. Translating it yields CASSQVGETGPYGYTF.

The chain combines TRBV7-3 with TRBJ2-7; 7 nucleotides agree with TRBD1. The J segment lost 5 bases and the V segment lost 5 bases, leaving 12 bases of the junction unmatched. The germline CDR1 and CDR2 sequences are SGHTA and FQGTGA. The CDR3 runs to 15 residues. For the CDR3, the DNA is TGTGCCAGCAGCCCCCAGGGGGATATAATGGACGAGCAGTACTTC. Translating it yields CASSPQGDIMDEQYF.

The CDR3 nucleotides are TGTGCCAGCAGTTTTGGCCTAGCGGGGTCGGGCACAGATACGCAGTATTTT. Translated: CASSFGLAGSGTDTQYF. The chain has TRBV27 and TRBJ2-3; 9 nucleotides align to TRBD2. Germline trimming cut 3 bases from V and 1 base from J; bases unmatched to any gene: 8. The CDR3 is 17 amino acids. Germline CDR1 and CDR2: MNHEY and SMNVEV (reference sequence).

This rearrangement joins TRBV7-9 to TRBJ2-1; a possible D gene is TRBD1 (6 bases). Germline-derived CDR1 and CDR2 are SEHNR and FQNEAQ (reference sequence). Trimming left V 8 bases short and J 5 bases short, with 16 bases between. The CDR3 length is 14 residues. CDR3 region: CASLGTNFNNEQFF. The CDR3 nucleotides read TGTGCCAGCCTGGGGACAAATTTTAACAATGAGCAGTTCTTC. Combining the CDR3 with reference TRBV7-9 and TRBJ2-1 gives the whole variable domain DTGVSQNPRHKITKRGQNVTFRCDPISEHNRLYWYRQTLGQGPEFLTYFQNEAQLEKSRLLSDRFSAERPKGSFSTLEIQRTEQGDSAMYLCASLGTNFNNEQFFGPGTRLTVL.

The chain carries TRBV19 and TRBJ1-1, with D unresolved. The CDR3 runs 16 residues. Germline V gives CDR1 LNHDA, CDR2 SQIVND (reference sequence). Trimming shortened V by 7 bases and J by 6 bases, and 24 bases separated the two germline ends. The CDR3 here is CASTDDGAITSAEAFF. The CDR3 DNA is TGTGCCAGTACAGACGACGGTGCCATAACTAGCGCTGAAGCTTTCTTT.

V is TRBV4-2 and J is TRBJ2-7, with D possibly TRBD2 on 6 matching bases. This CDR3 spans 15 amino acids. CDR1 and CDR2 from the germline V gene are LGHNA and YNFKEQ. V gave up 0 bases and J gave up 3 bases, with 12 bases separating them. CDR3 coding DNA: TGTGCCAGCAGCCAAGATGGGGGGATTAGCTACGAGCAGTACTTC. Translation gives CASSQDGGISYEQYF.

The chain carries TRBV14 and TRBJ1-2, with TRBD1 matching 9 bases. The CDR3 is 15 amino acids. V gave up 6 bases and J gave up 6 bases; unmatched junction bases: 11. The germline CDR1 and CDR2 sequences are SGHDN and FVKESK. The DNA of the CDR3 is TGTGCCAGCAGTAACTTTGGGACAGGGAGGAATGGCTACACCTTC. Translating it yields CASSNFGTGRNGYTF.

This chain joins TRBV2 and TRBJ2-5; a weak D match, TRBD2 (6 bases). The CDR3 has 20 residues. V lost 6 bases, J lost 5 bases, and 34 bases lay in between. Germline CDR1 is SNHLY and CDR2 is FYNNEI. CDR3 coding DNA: TGTGCCAGCAGGGGACTCGCCCTTTACCTCCTATCGCAAGCGAATGAGACCCAGTACTTC. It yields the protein CASRGLALYLLSQANETQYF. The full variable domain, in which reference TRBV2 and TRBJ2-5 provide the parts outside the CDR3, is EPEVTQTPSHQVTQMGQEVILRCVPISNHLYFYWYRQILGQKVEFLVSFYNNEISEKSEIFDDQFSVERPDGSNFTLKIRSTKLEDSAMYFCASRGLALYLLSQANETQYFGPGTRLLVL.

The CDR3 DNA reads as TGTGCCAGCAGCTCGGACAGGCCCTACGAGCAGTACTTC. It codes for CASSSDRPYEQYF. The chain links TRBV9 to TRBJ2-7; 7 positions agree with TRBD1. The CDR3 loop spans 13 amino acids. The trim removed 4 bases at V and 2 bases at J, leaving 3 bases unmatched. The germline V gene encodes CDR1 SGDLS and CDR2 YYNGEE. The variable domain in full, with the rest retrieved from reference TRBV9 and TRBJ2-7, is DSGVTQTPKHLITATGQRVTLRCSPRSGDLSVYWYQQSLDQGLQFLIQYYNGEERAKGNILERFSAQQFPDLHSELNLSSLELGDSALYFCASSSDRPYEQYFGPGTRLTVT.

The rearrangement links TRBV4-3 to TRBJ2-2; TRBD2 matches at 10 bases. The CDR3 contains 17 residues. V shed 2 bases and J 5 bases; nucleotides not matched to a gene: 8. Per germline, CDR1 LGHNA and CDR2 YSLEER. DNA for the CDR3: TGCGCCAGCAGCCAATTTCTAGCGGGAGCCAGAACCGGGGAGCTGTTTTTT. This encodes CASSQFLAGARTGELFF.

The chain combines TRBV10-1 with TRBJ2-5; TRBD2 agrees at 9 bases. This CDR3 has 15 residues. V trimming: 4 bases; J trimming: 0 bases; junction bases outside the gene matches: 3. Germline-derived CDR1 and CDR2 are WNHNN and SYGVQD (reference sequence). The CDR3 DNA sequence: TGCGCCAGCAGTGCGAGCGGGGGGTACCAAGAGACCCAGTACTTC. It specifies CASSASGGYQETQYF.

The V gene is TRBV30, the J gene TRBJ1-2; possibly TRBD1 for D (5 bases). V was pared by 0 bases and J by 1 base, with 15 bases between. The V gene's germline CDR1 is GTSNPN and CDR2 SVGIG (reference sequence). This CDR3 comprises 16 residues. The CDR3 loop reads CAWSVGAGNFNYGYTF. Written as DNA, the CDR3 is TGTGCCTGGAGTGTAGGAGCAGGGAATTTTAACTATGGCTACACCTTC.